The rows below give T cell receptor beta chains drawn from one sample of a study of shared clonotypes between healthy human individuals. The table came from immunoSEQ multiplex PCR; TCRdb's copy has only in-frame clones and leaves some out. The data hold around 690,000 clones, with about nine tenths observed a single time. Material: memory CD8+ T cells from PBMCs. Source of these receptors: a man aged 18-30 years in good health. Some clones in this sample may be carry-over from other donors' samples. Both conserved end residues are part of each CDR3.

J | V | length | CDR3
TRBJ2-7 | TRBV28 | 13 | CASSPGPQYEQYF
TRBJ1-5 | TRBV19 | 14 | CASNFHTSNQPQHF
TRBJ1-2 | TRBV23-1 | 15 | CASIPDRQTNYGYTF
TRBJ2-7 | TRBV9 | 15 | CASSVAPGPLYEQYF
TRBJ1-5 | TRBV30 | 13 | CAWAPVSNQPQHF
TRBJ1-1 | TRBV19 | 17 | CASSIDWTSGLNTEAFF
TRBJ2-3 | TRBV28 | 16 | CASSAMGELLLDTQYF
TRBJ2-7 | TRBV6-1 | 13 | CATTSGRTYEQYF
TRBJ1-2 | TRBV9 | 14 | CASSSSRINYGYTF
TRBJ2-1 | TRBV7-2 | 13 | CASSSGSYNEQFF
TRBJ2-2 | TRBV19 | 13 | CASINVGSGELFF
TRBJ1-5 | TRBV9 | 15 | CASSVGGRTYEPQHF
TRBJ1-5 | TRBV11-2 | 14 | CASSLTGGNQPQHF
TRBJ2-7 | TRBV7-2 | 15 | CASSFVGGSAYEQYF
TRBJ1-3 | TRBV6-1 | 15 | CASSADRSSGNTIYF
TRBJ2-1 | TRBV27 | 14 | CASSFLGTGNEQFF
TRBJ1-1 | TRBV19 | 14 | CASSTVRGVDEAFF
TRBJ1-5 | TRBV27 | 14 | CASNPGHSNQPQHF
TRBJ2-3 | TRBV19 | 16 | CASSYRDRGRVDTQYF
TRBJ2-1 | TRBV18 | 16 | CASSRRRGLTYNEQFF
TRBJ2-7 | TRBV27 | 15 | CASNRAGGARYEQYF
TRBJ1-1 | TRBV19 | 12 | CASSPSIAEAFF